This paragraph reports one T cell receptor (beta chain). Antigen specificity is unknown. Both TRBC1 and TRBC2 were covered by a beta constant-region primer of two equimolar oligonucleotides. A 12-nucleotide UMI and the SP2 primer were added to the cDNA 3' end by oligonucleotide ligation. Using its own MiXCR run on the UMI-ligation and nested PCR reads, TCRdb lists one record per CDR3 protein. The repertoire holds some 150,000 distinct CDR3 sequences, with 15% to 20% as singletons. The data were obtained in a study of naive and memory T cell subsets. Sequential positive selection took CD4 T cells first, then CD8 T cells. Study-level points and caveats: There was no ground truth to check naive and memory subset results. Diversity fell and Gini index rose from naive through CM, EM, EMRA.

Sequencing used naive CD4+ T cells from blood. This TCR derives from a human donor in good health.

CDR3 sequence reads: CASSYKSDTEAFF. The CDR3 region has the DNA TGTGCCAGCAGTTACAAATCGGACACTGAAGCTTTCTTT. J is TRBJ1-1 and V is TRBV12-3 or TRBV12-4; D unresolved. V lost 4 bases, J lost 3 bases, and 9 bases lay in between. CDR3 size: 13 residues.